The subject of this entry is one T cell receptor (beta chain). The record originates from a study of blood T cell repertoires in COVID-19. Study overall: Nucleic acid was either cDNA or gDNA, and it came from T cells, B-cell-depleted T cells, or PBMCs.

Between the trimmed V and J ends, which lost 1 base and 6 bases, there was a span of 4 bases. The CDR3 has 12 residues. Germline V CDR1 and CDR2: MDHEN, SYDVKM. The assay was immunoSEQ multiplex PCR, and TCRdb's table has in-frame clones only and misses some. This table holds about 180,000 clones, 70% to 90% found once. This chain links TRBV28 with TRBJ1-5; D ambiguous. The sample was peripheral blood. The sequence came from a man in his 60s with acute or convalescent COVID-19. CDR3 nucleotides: TGTGCCAGCAGTTTATCCTCTCAGCCCCAGCATTTT. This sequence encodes CASSLSSQPQHF.